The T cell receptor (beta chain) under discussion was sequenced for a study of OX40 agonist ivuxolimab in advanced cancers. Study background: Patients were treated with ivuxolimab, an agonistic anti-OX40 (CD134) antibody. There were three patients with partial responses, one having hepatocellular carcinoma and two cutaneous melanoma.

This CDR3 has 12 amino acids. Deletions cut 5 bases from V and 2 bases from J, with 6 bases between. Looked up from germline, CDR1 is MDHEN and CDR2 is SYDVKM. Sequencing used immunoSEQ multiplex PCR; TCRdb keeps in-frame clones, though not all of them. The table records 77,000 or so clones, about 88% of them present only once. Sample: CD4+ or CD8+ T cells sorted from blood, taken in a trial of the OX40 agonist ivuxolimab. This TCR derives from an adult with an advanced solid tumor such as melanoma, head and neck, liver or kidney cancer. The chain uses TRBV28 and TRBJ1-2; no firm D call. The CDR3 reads CASSPSNYGYTF. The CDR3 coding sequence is TGTGCCAGCAGTCCCTCAAACTATGGCTACACCTTC.